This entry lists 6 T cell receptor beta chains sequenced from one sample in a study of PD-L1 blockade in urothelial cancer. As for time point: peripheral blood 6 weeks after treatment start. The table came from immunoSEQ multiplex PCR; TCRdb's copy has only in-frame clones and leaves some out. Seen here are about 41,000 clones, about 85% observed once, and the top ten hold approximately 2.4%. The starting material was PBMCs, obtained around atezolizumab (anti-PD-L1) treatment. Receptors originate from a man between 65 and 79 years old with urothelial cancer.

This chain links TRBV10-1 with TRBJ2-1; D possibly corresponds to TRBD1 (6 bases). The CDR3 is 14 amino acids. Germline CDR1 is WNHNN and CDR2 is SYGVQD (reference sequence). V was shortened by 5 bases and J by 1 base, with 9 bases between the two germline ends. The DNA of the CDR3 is TGCGCCAGCAGTCCGAGGGGGTCCTACAATGAGCAGTTCTTC. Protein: CASSPRGSYNEQFF.

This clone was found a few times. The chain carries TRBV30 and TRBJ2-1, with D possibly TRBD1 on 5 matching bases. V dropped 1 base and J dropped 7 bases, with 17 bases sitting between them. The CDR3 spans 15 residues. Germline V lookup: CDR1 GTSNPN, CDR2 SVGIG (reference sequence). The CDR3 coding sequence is TGTGCCTGGAGTGCAAAGGGGCGGCGACAAAATGAGCAGTTCTTC. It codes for CAWSAKGRRQNEQFF. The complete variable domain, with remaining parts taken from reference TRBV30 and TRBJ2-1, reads SQTIHQWPATLVQPVGSPLSLECTVEGTSNPNLYWYRQAAGRGLQLLFYSVGIGQISSEVPQNLSASRPQDRQFILSSKKLLLSDSGFYLCAWSAKGRRQNEQFFGPGTRLTVL.

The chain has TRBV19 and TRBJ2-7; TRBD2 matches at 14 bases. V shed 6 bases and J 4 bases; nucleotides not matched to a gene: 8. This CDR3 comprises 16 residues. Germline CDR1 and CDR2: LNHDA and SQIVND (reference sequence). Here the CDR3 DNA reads TGTGCCAGTAGCCCCTTCGGGACTAGCGGGAGATACGAGCAGTACTTC. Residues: CASSPFGTSGRYEQYF.

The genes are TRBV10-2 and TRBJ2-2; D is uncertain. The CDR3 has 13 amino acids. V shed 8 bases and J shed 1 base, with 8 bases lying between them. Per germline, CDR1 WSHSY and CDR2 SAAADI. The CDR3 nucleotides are TGCGCCAGCGCCAGTCGGAACACCGGGGAGCTGTTTTTT. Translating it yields CASASRNTGELFF.

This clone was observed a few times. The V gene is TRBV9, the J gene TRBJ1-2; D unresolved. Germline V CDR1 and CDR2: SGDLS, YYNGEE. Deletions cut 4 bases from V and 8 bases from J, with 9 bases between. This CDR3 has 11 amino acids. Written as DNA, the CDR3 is TGTGCCAGCAGCCTCTACAGCGGCTACACCTTC. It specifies CASSLYSGYTF.

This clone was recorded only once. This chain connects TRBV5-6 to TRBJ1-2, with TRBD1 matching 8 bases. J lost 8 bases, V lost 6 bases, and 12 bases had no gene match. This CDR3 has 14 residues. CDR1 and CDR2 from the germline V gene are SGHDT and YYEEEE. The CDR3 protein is CASILLDRADGYTF. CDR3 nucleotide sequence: TGTGCCAGCATCCTTCTGGACAGGGCCGACGGCTACACCTTC. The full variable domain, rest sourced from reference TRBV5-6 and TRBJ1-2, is DAGVTQSPTHLIKTRGQQVTLRCSPKSGHDTVSWYQQALGQGPQFIFQYYEEEERQRGNFPDRFSGHQFPNYSSELNVNALLLGDSALYLCASILLDRADGYTFGSGTRLTVV.